These T cell receptor beta chains were read from a single sample in a study of blood T cell repertoires in COVID-19. Generated by immunoSEQ multiplex PCR, the TCRdb table keeps only in-frame clones and is missing some. Of approximately 170,000 clones listed, almost 85% are singletons. The specimen sequenced was peripheral blood. These TCRs come from a woman of 80 years or more with COVID-19, enrolled during active disease. CDR3s include the opening cysteine and the closing phenylalanine or tryptophan. Fields, in order: J gene, V gene, clone size, D gene, CDR3 protein, CDR3 DNA. The D gene is left open where the match is weak. A row's size may be missing; if present it is once, few, many or a size class.

J gene: TRBJ2-1
V gene: TRBV24-1
clone size: .
D gene: TRBD2
CDR3 protein: CATSDPGTNSYNEQFF
CDR3 DNA: TGTGCCACCAGTGACCCCGGGACTAACTCCTACAATGAGCAGTTCTTC

J gene: TRBJ2-3
V gene: TRBV6-6
clone size: .
D gene: TRBD2
CDR3 protein: CASSPGQGRARTSGRGFSTDTQYF
CDR3 DNA: TGTGCCAGCAGTCCCGGACAGGGAAGGGCTCGGACTAGCGGGAGGGGTTTTAGCACAGATACGCAGTATTTT

J gene: TRBJ2-5
V gene: TRBV19
clone size: .
D gene: TRBD2
CDR3 protein: CASSTGLAEVQETQYF
CDR3 DNA: TGTGCCAGTAGTACTGGACTAGCGGAGGTCCAAGAGACCCAGTACTTC

J gene: TRBJ2-3
V gene: TRBV5-1
clone size: .
D gene: .
CDR3 protein: CASSLGGRGSDTQYF
CDR3 DNA: TGCGCCAGCAGCTTGGGGGGCAGGGGATCAGATACGCAGTATTTT

J gene: TRBJ1-2
V gene: TRBV6-2/TRBV6-3
clone size: .
D gene: .
CDR3 protein: CASSLEGWNYGYTF
CDR3 DNA: TGTGCCAGCAGCCTAGAGGGCTGGAACTATGGCTACACCTTC

J gene: TRBJ2-2
V gene: TRBV7-5
clone size: .
D gene: .
CDR3 protein: CARSFPGENTGELFF
CDR3 DNA: TGTGCCAGAAGTTTTCCCGGGGAGAACACCGGGGAGCTGTTTTTT

J gene: TRBJ2-6
V gene: TRBV27
clone size: .
D gene: .
CDR3 protein: CASSILGAGANVLTF
CDR3 DNA: TGTGCCAGCAGCATACTCGGAGCTGGGGCCAACGTCCTGACTTTC

J gene: TRBJ1-4
V gene: TRBV7-8
clone size: .
D gene: TRBD1
CDR3 protein: CASSLGQTNEKLFF
CDR3 DNA: TGTGCCAGCAGCTTGGGACAGACTAATGAAAAACTGTTTTTT

J gene: TRBJ2-5
V gene: TRBV18
clone size: once
D gene: .
CDR3 protein: CASSPEIGVEETQYF
CDR3 DNA: TGTGCCAGCTCACCGGAAATCGGAGTTGAGGAGACCCAGTACTTC

J gene: TRBJ1-1
V gene: TRBV27
clone size: .
D gene: TRBD1
CDR3 protein: CASRGQGRTEAFF
CDR3 DNA: TGTGCCAGCAGGGGACAGGGTCGGACTGAAGCTTTCTTT

J gene: TRBJ2-5
V gene: TRBV29-1
clone size: .
D gene: .
CDR3 protein: CSVVVRAETQYF
CDR3 DNA: TGCAGCGTTGTGGTCAGGGCAGAGACCCAGTACTTC

J gene: TRBJ2-1
V gene: TRBV5-1
clone size: .
D gene: .
CDR3 protein: CASSAAMSYNEQFF
CDR3 DNA: TGCGCCAGCAGCGCCGCTATGAGTTACAATGAGCAGTTCTTC

J gene: TRBJ2-7
V gene: TRBV2
clone size: .
D gene: TRBD2
CDR3 protein: CASSVTSGGTYEQYF
CDR3 DNA: TGTGCCAGCAGTGTTACTAGCGGGGGCACCTACGAGCAGTACTTC

J gene: TRBJ2-7
V gene: TRBV9
clone size: .
D gene: TRBD2
CDR3 protein: CASSVGVAGGSYEQYF
CDR3 DNA: TGTGCCAGCAGCGTAGGCGTAGCGGGAGGGTCCTACGAGCAGTACTTC

J gene: TRBJ2-5
V gene: TRBV28
clone size: .
D gene: TRBD2
CDR3 protein: CASSSPGGRQETQYF
CDR3 DNA: TGTGCCAGCAGTTCCCCGGGGGGGAGGCAAGAGACCCAGTACTTC

J gene: TRBJ2-1
V gene: TRBV6-4
clone size: .
D gene: .
CDR3 protein: CASSDRGAPYNEQFF
CDR3 DNA: TGTGCCAGCAGTGACCGGGGGGCCCCCTACAATGAGCAGTTCTTC

J gene: TRBJ2-7
V gene: TRBV25-1
clone size: .
D gene: TRBD1
CDR3 protein: CASRGQGLYEQYF
CDR3 DNA: TGTGCCAGTCGCGGACAGGGGTTATACGAGCAGTACTTC

J gene: TRBJ2-7
V gene: TRBV18
clone size: .
D gene: .
CDR3 protein: CASSRGGPYEQYF
CDR3 DNA: TGTGCCAGCTCACGGGGCGGCCCCTACGAGCAGTACTTC

J gene: TRBJ2-3
V gene: TRBV7-3
clone size: .
D gene: .
CDR3 protein: CASSPGDTDTQYF
CDR3 DNA: TGTGCCAGCAGCCCGGGGGACACAGATACGCAGTATTTT

J gene: TRBJ2-2
V gene: TRBV20-1
clone size: .
D gene: .
CDR3 protein: CSARRGELFF
CDR3 DNA: TGCAGTGCTAGACGTGGGGAGCTGTTTTTT

J gene: TRBJ2-1
V gene: TRBV9
clone size: .
D gene: TRBD2
CDR3 protein: CASSVLAGGLVNEQFF
CDR3 DNA: TGTGCCAGCAGCGTATTAGCGGGGGGCTTGGTCAATGAGCAGTTCTTC

J gene: TRBJ1-3
V gene: TRBV7-8
clone size: .
D gene: .
CDR3 protein: CASSLGLGGTGNTIYF
CDR3 DNA: TGTGCCAGCAGCTTAGGCCTAGGGGGAACTGGAAACACCATATATTTT